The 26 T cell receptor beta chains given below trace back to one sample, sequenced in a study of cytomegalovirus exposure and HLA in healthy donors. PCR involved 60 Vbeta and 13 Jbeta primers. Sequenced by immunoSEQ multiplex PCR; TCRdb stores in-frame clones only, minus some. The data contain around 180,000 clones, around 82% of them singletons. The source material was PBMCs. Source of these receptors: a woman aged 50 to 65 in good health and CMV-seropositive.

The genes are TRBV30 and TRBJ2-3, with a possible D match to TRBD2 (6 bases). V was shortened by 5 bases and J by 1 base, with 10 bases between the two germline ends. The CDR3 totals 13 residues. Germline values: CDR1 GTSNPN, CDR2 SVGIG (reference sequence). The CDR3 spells CAWGPGGTDTQYF. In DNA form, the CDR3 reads TGTGCCTGGGGGCCGGGGGGCACAGATACGCAGTATTTT.

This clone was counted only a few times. The chain's CDR3 is CASSPNTGGTDTQYF. CDR3 coding DNA: TGCGCCAGCAGTCCCAATACGGGGGGGACGGATACGCAGTATTTT. The chain uses TRBV4-1 and TRBJ2-3, with 8 bases matching TRBD2. V trimming: 6 bases; J trimming: 6 bases; junction bases outside the gene matches: 11. The germline gives CDR1 MGHRA, CDR2 YSYEKL. CDR3 length: 15 residues.

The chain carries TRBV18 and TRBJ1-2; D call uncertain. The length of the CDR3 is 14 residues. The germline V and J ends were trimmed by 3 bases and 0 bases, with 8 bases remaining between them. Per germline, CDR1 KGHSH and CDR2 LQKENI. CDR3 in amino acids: CASSPTGANYGYTF. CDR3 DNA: TGTGCCAGCTCACCCACCGGGGCTAACTATGGCTACACCTTC.

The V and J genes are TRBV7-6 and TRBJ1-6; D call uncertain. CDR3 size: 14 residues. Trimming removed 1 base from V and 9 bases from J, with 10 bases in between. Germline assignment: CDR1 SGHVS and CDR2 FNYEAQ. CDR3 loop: CASSLGGLSSPLHF. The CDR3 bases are TGTGCCAGCAGCTTAGGCGGGCTAAGTTCACCCCTCCACTTT.

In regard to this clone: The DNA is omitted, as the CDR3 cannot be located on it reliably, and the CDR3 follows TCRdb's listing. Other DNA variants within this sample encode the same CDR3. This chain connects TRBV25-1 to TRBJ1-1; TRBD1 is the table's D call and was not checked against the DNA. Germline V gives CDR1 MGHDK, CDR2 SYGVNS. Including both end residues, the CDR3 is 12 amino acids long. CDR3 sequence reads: CASSEWGLGAFF.

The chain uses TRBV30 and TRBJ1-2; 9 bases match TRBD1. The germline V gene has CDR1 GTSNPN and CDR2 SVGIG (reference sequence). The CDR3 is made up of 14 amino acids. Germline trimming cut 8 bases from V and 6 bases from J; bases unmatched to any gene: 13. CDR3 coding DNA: TGTGCCGGGTTACCAGGGACAGGGAGGAATGGCTACACCTTC. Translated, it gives CAGLPGTGRNGYTF.

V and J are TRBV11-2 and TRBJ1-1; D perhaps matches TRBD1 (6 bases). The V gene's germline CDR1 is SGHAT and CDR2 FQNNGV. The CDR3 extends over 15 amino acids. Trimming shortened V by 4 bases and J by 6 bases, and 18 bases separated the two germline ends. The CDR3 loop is CASSSNRDKGPEAFF. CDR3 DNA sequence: TGTGCCAGCAGCTCAAACAGGGATAAGGGTCCTGAAGCTTTCTTT.

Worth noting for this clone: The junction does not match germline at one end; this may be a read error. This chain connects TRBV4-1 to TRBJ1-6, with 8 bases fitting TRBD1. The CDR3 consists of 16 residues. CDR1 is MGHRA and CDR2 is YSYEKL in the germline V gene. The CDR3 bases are TGCGCCAGCAGCCGCCCGACAGGGGAAAAGGATTCACCCCTCCAATTT. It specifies CASSRPTGEKDSPLQF.

CDR3 loop: CASSVDRGPEKLFF. In DNA form, the CDR3 reads TGTGCCAGCAGCGTTGACAGGGGGCCTGAAAAACTGTTTTTT. The chain carries TRBV9 and TRBJ1-4; 10 bases line up with TRBD1. Germline V CDR1 and CDR2: SGDLS, YYNGEE. Losses at the gene ends were 2 bases for V and 7 bases for J; bases not matched to a gene: 2. The CDR3 contains 14 residues.

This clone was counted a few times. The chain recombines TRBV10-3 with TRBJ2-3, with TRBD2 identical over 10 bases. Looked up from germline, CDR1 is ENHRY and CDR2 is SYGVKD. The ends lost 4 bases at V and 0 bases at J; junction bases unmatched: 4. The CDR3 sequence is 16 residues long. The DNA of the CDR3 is TGTGCCATCAGTGGGAAGCGGGGGGGAAGCACAGATACGCAGTATTTT. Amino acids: CAISGKRGGSTDTQYF.

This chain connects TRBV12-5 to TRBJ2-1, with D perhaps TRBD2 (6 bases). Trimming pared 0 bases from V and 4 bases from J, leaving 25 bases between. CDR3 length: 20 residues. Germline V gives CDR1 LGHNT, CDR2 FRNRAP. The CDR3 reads CASGLVNKAGNSGFYNEQFF. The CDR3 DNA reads TGTGCTAGTGGTTTGGTAAATAAGGCGGGGAACTCGGGGTTTTACAATGAGCAGTTCTTC.

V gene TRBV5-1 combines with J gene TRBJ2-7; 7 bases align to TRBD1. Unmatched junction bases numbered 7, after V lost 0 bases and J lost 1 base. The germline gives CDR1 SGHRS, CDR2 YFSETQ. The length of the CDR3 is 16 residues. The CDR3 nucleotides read TGCGCCAGCAGCTTGGGGGACAGTTATAGTTCCTACGAGCAGTACTTC. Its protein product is CASSLGDSYSSYEQYF.

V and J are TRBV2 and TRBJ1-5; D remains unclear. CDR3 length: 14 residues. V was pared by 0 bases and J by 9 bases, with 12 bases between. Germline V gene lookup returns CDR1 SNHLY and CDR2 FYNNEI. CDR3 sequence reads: CASSEALAIGPQHF. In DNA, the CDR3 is TGTGCCAGCAGTGAAGCTCTTGCGATCGGGCCCCAGCATTTT.

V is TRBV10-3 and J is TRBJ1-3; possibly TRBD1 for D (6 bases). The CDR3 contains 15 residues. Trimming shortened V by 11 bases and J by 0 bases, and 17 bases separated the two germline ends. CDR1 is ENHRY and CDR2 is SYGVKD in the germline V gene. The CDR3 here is CASKDSGLSGNTIYF. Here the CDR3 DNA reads TGTGCCTCTAAGGACAGCGGACTCTCTGGAAACACCATATATTTT.

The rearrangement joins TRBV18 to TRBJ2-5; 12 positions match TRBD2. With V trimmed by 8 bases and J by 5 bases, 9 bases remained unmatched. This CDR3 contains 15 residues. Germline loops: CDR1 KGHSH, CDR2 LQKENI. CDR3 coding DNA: TGTGCCAGCACCCCCCTAGCGGGGGGGCAGGAGACCCAGTACTTC. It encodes CASTPLAGGQETQYF.

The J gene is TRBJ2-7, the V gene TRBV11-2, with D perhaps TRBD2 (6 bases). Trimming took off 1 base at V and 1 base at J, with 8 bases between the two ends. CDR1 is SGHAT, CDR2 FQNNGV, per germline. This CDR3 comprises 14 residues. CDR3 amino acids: CASSLGGLSYEQYF. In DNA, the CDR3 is TGTGCCAGCAGCTTAGGGGGACTGTCCTACGAGCAGTACTTC. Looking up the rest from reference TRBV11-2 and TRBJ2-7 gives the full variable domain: EAGVAQSPRYKIIEKRQSVAFWCNPISGHATLYWYQQILGQGPKLLIQFQNNGVVDDSQLPKDRFSAERLKGVDSTLKIQPAKLEDSAVYLCASSLGGLSYEQYFGPGTRLTVT.

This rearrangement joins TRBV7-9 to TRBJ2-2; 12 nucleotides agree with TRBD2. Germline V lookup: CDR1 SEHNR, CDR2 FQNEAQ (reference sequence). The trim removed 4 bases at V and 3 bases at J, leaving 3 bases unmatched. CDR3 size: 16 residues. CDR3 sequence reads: CASSSRTSGDTGELFF. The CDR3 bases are TGTGCCAGCAGCTCCAGGACTAGCGGGGACACCGGGGAGCTGTTTTTT.

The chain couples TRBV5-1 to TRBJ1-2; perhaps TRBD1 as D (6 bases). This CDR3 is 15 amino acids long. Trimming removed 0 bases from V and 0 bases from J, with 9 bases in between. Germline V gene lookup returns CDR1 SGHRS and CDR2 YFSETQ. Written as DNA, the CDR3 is TGCGCCAGCAGCTTGGGACCAGGGGCTAACTATGGCTACACCTTC. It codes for CASSLGPGANYGYTF.

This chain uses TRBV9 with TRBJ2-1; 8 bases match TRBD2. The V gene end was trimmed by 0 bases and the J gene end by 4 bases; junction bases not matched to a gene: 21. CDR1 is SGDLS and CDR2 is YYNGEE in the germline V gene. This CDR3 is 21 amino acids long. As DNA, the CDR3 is TGTGCCAGCAGCGTAGGGAAGGGGCGCGAAAGCGGGGGCCCCCTGTACAATGAGCAGTTCTTC. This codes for CASSVGKGRESGGPLYNEQFF.

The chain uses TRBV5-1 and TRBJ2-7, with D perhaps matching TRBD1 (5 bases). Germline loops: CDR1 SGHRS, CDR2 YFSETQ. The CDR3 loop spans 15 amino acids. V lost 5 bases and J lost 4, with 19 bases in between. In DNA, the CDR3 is TGCGCCAGCAGTCCACGAGGCGTGAAGGGGTACGAGCAGTACTTC. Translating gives CASSPRGVKGYEQYF.

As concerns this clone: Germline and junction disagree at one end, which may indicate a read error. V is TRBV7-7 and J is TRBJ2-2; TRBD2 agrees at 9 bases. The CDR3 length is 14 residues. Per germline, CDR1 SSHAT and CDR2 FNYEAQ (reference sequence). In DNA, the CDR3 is TGTGCTAGCAGCTTAAGCGGGGGGCCTGGGGAGCTGTTTTTT. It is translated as CASSLSGGPGELFF.

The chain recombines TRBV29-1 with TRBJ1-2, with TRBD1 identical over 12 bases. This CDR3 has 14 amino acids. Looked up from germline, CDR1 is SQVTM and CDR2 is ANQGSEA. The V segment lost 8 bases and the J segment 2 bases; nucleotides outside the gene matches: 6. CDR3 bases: TGCAGCTCTGGGACAGGGGGCCCGAACTATGGCTACACCTTC. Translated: CSSGTGGPNYGYTF.

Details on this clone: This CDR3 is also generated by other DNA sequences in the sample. Here the CDR3 reads CASSSTGYNEQFF. CDR3 nucleotide sequence: TGTGCCAGCAGCTCCACAGGTTACAATGAGCAGTTCTTC. This chain joins TRBV7-3 and TRBJ2-1; D may be TRBD1 (5 bases). CDR3 length: 13 residues. Trimming took off 4 bases at V and 4 bases at J, with 8 bases between the two ends. Germline V gene data show CDR1 as SGHTA and CDR2 as FQGTGA.

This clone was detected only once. The CDR3 region has the DNA TGCGCCAGCAGCCTGGAGTCGAGCCTCAGACAATCACCCCTCCACTTT. Amino acid sequence: CASSLESSLRQSPLHF. V gene TRBV5-1 combines with J gene TRBJ1-6, with D hard to call. V was pared by 4 bases and J by 10 bases, with 21 bases between. CDR3 length: 16 amino acids. CDR1 and CDR2 from the germline V gene are SGHRS and YFSETQ.

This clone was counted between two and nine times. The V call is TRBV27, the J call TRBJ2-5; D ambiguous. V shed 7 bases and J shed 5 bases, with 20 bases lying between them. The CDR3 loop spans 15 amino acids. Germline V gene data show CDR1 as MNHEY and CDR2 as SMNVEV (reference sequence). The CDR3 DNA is TGTGCCAGCACTCAATACCCCGGGTACTGGGAGACCCAGTACTTC. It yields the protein CASTQYPGYWETQYF.

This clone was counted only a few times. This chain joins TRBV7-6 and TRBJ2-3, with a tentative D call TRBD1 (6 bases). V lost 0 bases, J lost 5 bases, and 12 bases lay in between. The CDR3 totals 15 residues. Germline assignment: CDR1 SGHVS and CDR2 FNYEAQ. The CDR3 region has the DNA TGTGCCAGCAGCTTAGCGGGGGCAGCCTTAGATACGCAGTATTTT. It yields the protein CASSLAGAALDTQYF.